These 4 T cell receptor beta chains were all obtained from the same sample, sequenced in a study of blood T cell repertoires in COVID-19. Profiling relied on immunoSEQ multiplex PCR, and the TCRdb table lists in-frame clones only, not all of them. The sample has about 200,000 clones, roughly 89% seen once. Sequencing was carried out using PBMCs or T cells enriched from blood (not recorded which). All receptors come from a woman aged 25 to 45 with acute COVID-19.

The CDR3 DNA is TGTGCCAGCAGTTACTCCGGGGGAGGCGAGCAGTACTTC. This gives the protein CASSYSGGGEQYF. The chain carries TRBV6-2 or TRBV6-3 and TRBJ2-7, with D perhaps TRBD2 (6 bases). The CDR3 sequence is 13 residues long. V lost 0 bases and J 6 bases, leaving 9 bases between the germline ends. The germline V gene has CDR1 MNHEY and CDR2 SVGEGT.

The chain combines TRBV11-1 with TRBJ2-7; a possible D gene is TRBD2 (5 bases). Germline CDR1 is SGHAT and CDR2 is FQDESV (reference sequence). The CDR3 is 13 residues long. The ends were cut back, 1 base at V and 6 bases at J, with 10 bases in the middle. The CDR3, as DNA: TGTGCCAGCAGCTTAGTGGCCCGGGGCGAGCAGTACTTC. Its protein product is CASSLVARGEQYF.

The chain has TRBV5-6 and TRBJ1-2; 8 bases fit TRBD1. This CDR3 spans 16 amino acids. With V trimmed by 2 bases and J by 5 bases, 11 bases remained unmatched. CDR1 and CDR2 from the germline V gene are SGHDT and YYEEEE. In nucleotides, the CDR3 is TGTGCCAGCAGCTTAGAGGACAGGGAAGAGTATTATGGCTACACCTTC. This codes for CASSLEDREEYYGYTF.

The chain combines TRBV9 with TRBJ1-1; TRBD1 might be the D (6 bases). The CDR3 loop spans 15 amino acids. Between the trimmed V and J ends, which lost 2 bases and 4 bases, there was a span of 15 bases. Germline V lookup: CDR1 SGDLS, CDR2 YYNGEE. The CDR3 nucleotides are TGTGCCAGCAGCGTCTATGGGGGGGCAAGCACTGAAGCTTTCTTT. Its translation: CASSVYGGASTEAFF.